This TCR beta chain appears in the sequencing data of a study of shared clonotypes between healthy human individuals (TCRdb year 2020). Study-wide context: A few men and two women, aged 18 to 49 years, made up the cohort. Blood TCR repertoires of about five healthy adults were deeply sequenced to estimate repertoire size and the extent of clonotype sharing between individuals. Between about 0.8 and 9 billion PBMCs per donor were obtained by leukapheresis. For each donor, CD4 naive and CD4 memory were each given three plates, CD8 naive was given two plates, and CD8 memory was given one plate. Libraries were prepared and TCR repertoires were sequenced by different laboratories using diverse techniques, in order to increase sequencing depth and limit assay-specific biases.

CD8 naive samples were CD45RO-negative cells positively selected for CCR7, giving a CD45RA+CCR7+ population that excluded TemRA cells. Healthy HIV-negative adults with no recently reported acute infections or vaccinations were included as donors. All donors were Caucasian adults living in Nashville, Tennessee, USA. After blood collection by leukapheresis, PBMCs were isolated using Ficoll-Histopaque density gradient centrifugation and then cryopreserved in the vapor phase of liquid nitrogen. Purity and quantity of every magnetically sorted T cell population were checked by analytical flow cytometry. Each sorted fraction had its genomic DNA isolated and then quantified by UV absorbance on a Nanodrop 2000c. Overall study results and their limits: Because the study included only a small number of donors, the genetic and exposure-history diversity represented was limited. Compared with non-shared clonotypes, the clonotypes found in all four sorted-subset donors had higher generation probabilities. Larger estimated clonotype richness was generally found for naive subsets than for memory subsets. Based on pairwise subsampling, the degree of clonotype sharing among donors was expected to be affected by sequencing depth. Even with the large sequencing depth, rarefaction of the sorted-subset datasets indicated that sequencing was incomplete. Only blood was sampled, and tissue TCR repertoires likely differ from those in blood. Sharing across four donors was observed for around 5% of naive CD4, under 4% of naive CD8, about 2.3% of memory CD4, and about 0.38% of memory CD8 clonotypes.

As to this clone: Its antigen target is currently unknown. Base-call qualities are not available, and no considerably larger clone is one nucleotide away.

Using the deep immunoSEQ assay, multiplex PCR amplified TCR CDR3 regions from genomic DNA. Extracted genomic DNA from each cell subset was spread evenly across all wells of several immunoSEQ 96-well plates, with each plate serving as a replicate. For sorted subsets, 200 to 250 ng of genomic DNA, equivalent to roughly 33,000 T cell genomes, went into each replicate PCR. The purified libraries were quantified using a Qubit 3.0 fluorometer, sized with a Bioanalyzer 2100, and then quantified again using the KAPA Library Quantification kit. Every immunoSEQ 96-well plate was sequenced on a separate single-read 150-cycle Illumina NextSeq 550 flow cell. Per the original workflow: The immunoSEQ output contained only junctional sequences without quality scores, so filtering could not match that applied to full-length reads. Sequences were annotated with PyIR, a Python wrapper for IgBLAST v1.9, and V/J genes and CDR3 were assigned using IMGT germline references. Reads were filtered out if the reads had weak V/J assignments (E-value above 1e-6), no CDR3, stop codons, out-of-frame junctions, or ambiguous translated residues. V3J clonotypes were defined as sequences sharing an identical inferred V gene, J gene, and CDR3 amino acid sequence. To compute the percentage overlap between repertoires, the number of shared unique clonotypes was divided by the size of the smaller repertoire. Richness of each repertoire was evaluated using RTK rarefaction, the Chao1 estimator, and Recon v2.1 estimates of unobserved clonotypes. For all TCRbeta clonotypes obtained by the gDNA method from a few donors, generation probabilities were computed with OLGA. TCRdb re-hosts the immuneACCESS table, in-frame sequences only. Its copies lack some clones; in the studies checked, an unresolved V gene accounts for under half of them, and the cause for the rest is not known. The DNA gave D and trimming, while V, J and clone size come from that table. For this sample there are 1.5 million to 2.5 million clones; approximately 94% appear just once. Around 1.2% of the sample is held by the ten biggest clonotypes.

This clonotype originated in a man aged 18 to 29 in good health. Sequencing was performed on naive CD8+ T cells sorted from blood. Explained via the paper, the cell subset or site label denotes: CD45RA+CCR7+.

The CDR3 region: CASSLTGRAGAPQETQYF. The nucleotide sequence is TGTGCCAGCAGCTTAACGGGAAGAGCGGGGGCCCCCCAAGAGACCCAGTACTTC. The chain employs TRBV7-3 and TRBJ2-5, and 8 bases in between align with TRBD2. Measured from the cysteine to the phenylalanine, the CDR3 is 18 residues long. Of all the DNA, just the CDR3 is kept, 54 bases in frame from base 1. The CDR1 and CDR2 encoded by the germline V gene are SGHTA and FQGTGA. V is trimmed back by 0 bases and J by 1 base, and the junction contains 10 bases that no gene match accounts for.